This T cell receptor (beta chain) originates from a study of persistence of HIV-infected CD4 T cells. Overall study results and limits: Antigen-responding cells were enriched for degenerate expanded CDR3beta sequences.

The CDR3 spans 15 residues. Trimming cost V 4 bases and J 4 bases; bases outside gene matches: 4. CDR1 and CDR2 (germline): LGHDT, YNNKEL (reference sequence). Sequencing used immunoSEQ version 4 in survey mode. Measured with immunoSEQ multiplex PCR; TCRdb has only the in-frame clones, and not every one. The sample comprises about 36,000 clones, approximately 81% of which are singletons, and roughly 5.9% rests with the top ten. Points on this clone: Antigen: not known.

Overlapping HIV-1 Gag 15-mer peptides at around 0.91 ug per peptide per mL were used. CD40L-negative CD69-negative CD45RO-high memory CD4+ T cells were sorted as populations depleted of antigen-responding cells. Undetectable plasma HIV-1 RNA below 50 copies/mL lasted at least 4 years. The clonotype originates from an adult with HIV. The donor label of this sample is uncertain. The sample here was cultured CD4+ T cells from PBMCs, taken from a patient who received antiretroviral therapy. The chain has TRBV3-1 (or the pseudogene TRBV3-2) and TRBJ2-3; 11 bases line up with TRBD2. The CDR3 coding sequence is TGTGCCAGCAGCCGAACTAGCGGGGGATCAGATACGCAGTATTTT. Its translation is CASSRTSGGSDTQYF.